Below, 15 T cell receptor beta chains from the same sample are listed, as sequenced in a study of Graves' ophthalmopathy and Graves' hyperthyroidism. Amplification of TCR beta CDR3 regions used RNA transcripts. In the first round, RT-PCR was carried out with HTBI primers, and a multiplex PCR formed the second round. TCRdb itself ran the multiplex PCR reads through MiXCR, one entry per CDR3 protein. The sample lists around 1.1 million distinct CDR3 sequences, about 40% occurring once. Sequences were obtained from peripheral blood or thyroid tissue (not recorded which). The receptors stem from an adult man with Graves' hyperthyroidism.

This clonotype was recorded at least ten times. This chain uses TRBV29-1 with TRBJ1-1, with D maybe TRBD1 (5 bases). The germline gives CDR1 SQVTM, CDR2 ANQGSEA. This CDR3 is built from 13 residues. Trimming took off 3 bases at V and 5 bases at J, with 13 bases between the two ends. In DNA, the CDR3 is TGCAGCGTTGACAAAGGGGAGGGGACTGAAGCTTTCTTT. This translates into CSVDKGEGTEAFF.

This chain connects TRBV6-5 to TRBJ2-7; D gene unclear. The CDR3 covers 15 residues. Germline CDR1 reads MNHEY; CDR2 reads SVGAGI. Trimming removed 4 bases at V and 2 bases at J, with 15 bases between. CDR3 sequence: CASSSYVAEPYEQYF. The CDR3 nucleotides are TGTGCCAGCAGTTCCTATGTGGCAGAACCCTACGAGCAGTACTTC.

The chain combines TRBV9 with TRBJ2-5, with D possibly matching TRBD2 (7 bases). Trimming took off 1 base at V and 1 base at J, with 11 bases between the two ends. Germline V gene lookup returns CDR1 SGDLS and CDR2 YYNGEE. The CDR3 is 15 residues long. CDR3 DNA sequence: TGTGCCAGCAGCGTAATAGGGGGGGCCCAAGAGACCCAGTACTTC. This sequence encodes CASSVIGGAQETQYF. Variable domain in full (rest from reference TRBV9 and TRBJ2-5): DSGVTQTPKHLITATGQRVTLRCSPRSGDLSVYWYQQSLDQGLQFLIQYYNGEERAKGNILERFSAQQFPDLHSELNLSSLELGDSALYFCASSVIGGAQETQYFGPGTRLLVL.

The chain combines TRBV7-2 with TRBJ2-5; 9 nucleotides line up with TRBD1. Germline CDR1 and CDR2: SGHTA and FQGNSA. This CDR3 has 17 residues. With 3 bases clipped from V and 4 bases from J, the junction kept 12 bases outside the gene matches. CDR3 amino acids: CASSLGTQGQGGETQYF. The CDR3 DNA is TGTGCCAGCAGCTTGGGGACTCAGGGACAGGGAGGAGAGACCCAGTACTTC.

The chain links TRBV5-1 to TRBJ1-1; D gene ambiguous. Trimming left V 1 base short and J 7 bases short, with 17 bases between. CDR3 length: 15 amino acids. Germline loops: CDR1 SGHRS, CDR2 YFSETQ. CDR3 bases: TGCGCCAGCAGCTTGCTTGGCGCGGGGAGAGATGAAGCTTTCTTT. It encodes CASSLLGAGRDEAFF.

This clonotype was found many times. The chain is built from TRBV4-1 and TRBJ1-5, with 8 bases aligning to TRBD1. Germline V CDR1 and CDR2: MGHRA, YSYEKL. J lost 6 bases, V lost 3 bases, and 7 bases had no gene match. The CDR3 consists of 15 residues. The CDR3 is CASSHEQGASQPQHF. The CDR3 DNA is TGCGCCAGCAGCCACGAGCAGGGGGCGAGTCAGCCCCAGCATTTT.

This clonotype was counted at least ten times. The genes are TRBV2 and TRBJ1-1; 8 bases align to TRBD1. The CDR3 has 13 amino acids. Germline V lookup: CDR1 SNHLY, CDR2 FYNNEI. Germline trimming cut 6 bases from V and 5 bases from J; bases unmatched to any gene: 5. Here the CDR3 reads CASSGTGGTEAFF. CDR3 nucleotide sequence: TGTGCCAGCAGCGGTACAGGGGGTACTGAAGCTTTCTTT.

This clonotype came up once. This may come from a read error, since a much larger clone is one base off. The conserved phenylalanine or tryptophan is not found at the CDR3 terminus, so this likely reflects a read error. This chain joins TRBV9 and TRBJ1-1, with a tentative D call TRBD1 (5 bases). Germline lookup yields CDR1 SGDLS and CDR2 YYNGEE. The CDR3 sequence is 14 residues long. Trimming shortened V by 0 bases and J by 7 bases, and 13 bases separated the two germline ends. The CDR3, as DNA: TGTGCCAGCAGCGTAGGCGGGGGAACAAGTGAAGCTTTCCTT. It translates to CASSVGGGTSEAFL.

The rearrangement joins TRBV6-1 to TRBJ1-2; D call uncertain. V was cut by 5 bases and J by 6 bases, with 16 bases left in between. CDR3 length equals 14 residues. The germline V gene encodes CDR1 MNHNS and CDR2 SASEGT. CDR3 nucleotides: TGTGCCAGCAGTTTGAGTAGGAGGGCGCATGGCTACACCTTC. Protein sequence: CASSLSRRAHGYTF.

The chain uses TRBV4-3 and TRBJ1-6; D unclear. This CDR3 is built from 15 residues. V lost 5 bases and J lost 7, with 15 bases in between. Germline CDR1 is LGHNA and CDR2 is YSLEER. As DNA, the CDR3 is TGCGCCAGCAGCGCCTCCCGGTCGAGCAATTCACCCCTCCACTTT. Protein sequence: CASSASRSSNSPLHF.

The chain has TRBV20-1 and TRBJ2-5; possible D gene TRBD2, 5 bases. The CDR3 runs 13 residues. Germline V gives CDR1 DFQATT, CDR2 SNEGSKA (reference sequence). Trimming shortened V by 6 bases and J by 1 base, and 12 bases separated the two germline ends. The CDR3 region has the DNA TGCAGTGCCCCGGGGTCAGTCCAAGAGACCCAGTACTTC. Protein product: CSAPGSVQETQYF.

For this clonotype: A junction end diverges from the germline sequence, so it may reflect a read error. This chain uses TRBV10-3 with TRBJ1-2; D uncertain. The CDR3 length is 15 residues. Germline CDR1 ENHRY, CDR2 SYGVKD. CDR3 amino acids: CASSPILGSLYGYTF. In DNA, the CDR3 is TGTGCCAGCAGTCCAATCTTGGGCAGTCTCTATGGCTACACCTTC.

The rearrangement links TRBV29-1 to TRBJ1-5; D remains ambiguous. The CDR3 sequence is 14 residues long. Germline CDR1 and CDR2: SQVTM and ANQGSEA. Trimming took 3 bases from V and 3 from J, leaving 12 bases between them. CDR3 region: CSVDRDGLNQPQHF. As DNA, the CDR3 is TGCAGCGTTGATCGAGACGGGCTCAATCAGCCCCAGCATTTT.

Regarding this clonotype: The junction departs from the called germline gene at one end, perhaps through a read error. The V gene is TRBV9, the J gene TRBJ2-5; D remains unclear. The CDR3 loop spans 12 amino acids. The germline gives CDR1 SGDLS, CDR2 YYNGEE. CDR3 residues: CASTVGRETQYF. The CDR3 DNA follows: TGTGCCAGCACCGTAGGGCGAGAGACCCAGTACTTC.

J is TRBJ1-2 and V is TRBV7-9; unclear D gene. This CDR3 comprises 13 residues. V was clipped by 6 bases and J by 6 bases, with 14 bases between them. Germline values: CDR1 SEHNR, CDR2 FQNEAQ (reference sequence). The CDR3 DNA reads TGTGCCAGCAGTCGAGCCGGAGGAAATGGCTACACCTTC. Protein product: CASSRAGGNGYTF.